Each of the 21 T cell receptor beta chains below was sequenced from the same sample in a study of glioma-infiltrating T cells (dated by TCRdb to between 2015 and 2016). The sequencer was an Illumina MiSeq. The iRepertoire nested amplicon-rescue multiplex PCR (arm-PCR) platform was used to amplify TCR alpha and beta CDR3 regions from RNA. TCRdb applied fastp at Q25 and MiXCR to the public reads, then kept only in-frame beta chains. Here each entry gathers all rows of one CDR3 protein and keeps the most common genes and DNA. The sample table contains about 130,000 distinct CDR3 sequences; only one count was recorded for about 25% of them. The ten largest account for about 30% of the sample. The sample comprised glioma tissue, nonneoplastic brain tissue, or PBMCs (not recorded which). These receptors were obtained from a human donor with low-grade glioma or glioblastoma, undergoing nonglioma brain surgery, or in good health (not recorded which).

This clonotype was counted ten times or more. V and J are TRBV28 and TRBJ2-3; D may match TRBD1 or TRBD2 (6 bases each). Between the trimmed V and J ends, which lost 3 bases and 4 bases, there was a span of 8 bases. The CDR3 extends over 13 amino acids. The germline gives CDR1 MDHEN, CDR2 SYDVKM. The CDR3 spells CASSLEGADTQYF. CDR3 in DNA: TGTGCCAGCAGTTTGGAGGGGGCAGATACGCAGTATTTT. Full variable domain (outside the CDR3, taken from reference TRBV28 and TRBJ2-3): DVKVTQSSRYLVKRTGEKVFLECVQDMDHENMFWYRQDPGLGLRLIYFSYDVKMKEKGDIPEGYSVSREKKERFSLILESASTNQTSMYLCASSLEGADTQYFGPGTRLTVL.

As concerns this clonotype: This sequence may be a read error, since a much larger clone differs from it by one base. CDR3 sequence reads: CASSLAGETQFF. The CDR3 DNA sequence: TGTGCCAGCAGCTTAGCGGGGGAGACCCAGTTCTTC. This rearrangement joins TRBV7-2 to TRBJ2-1; D may be TRBD1 or TRBD2 (5 bases each). V lost 0 bases to trimming and J lost 13 bases, with 10 bases between them. This CDR3 is 12 amino acids long. Germline loops: CDR1 SGHTA, CDR2 FQGNSA. Together with reference TRBV7-2 and TRBJ2-1, the CDR3 gives the full variable domain: GAGVSQSPSNKVTEKGKDVELRCDPISGHTALYWYRQSLGQGLEFLIYFQGNSAPDKSGLPSDRFSAERTGGSVSTLTIQRTQQEDSAVYLCASSLAGETQFFGPGTRLTVL.

Ten or more counts support this clonotype. The gene calls are TRBV19 and TRBJ1-5; no definite D call. V was trimmed by 1 base and J by 2 bases, leaving 9 bases between them. CDR3 size: 15 residues. Germline loops: CDR1 LNHDA, CDR2 SQIVND (reference sequence). The DNA of the CDR3 is TGTGCCAGTAGTATAGGGGGAATGGGCAATCAGCCCCAGCATTTT. It yields the protein CASSIGGMGNQPQHF. Together with reference TRBV19 and TRBJ1-5, the CDR3 gives the full variable domain: DGGITQSPKYLFRKEGQNVTLSCEQNLNHDAMYWYRQDPGQGLRLIYYSQIVNDFQKGDIAEGYSVSREKKESFPLTVTSAQKNPTAFYLCASSIGGMGNQPQHFGDGTRLSIL.

This chain uses TRBV5-1 with TRBJ2-7, with 10 bases aligning to TRBD1. The V segment lost 2 bases and the J segment 4 bases; nucleotides outside the gene matches: 3. This CDR3 contains 14 residues. Germline CDR1 is SGHRS and CDR2 is YFSETQ. The CDR3 spells CASSFGDRGYEQYV. The CDR3, as DNA: TGCGCCAGCAGCTTCGGGGACAGGGGTTACGAGCAGTACGTC.

The chain has TRBV19 and TRBJ2-3, with D perhaps given as TRBD1 or TRBD2 (5 bases each). Germline-derived CDR1 and CDR2 are LNHDA and SQIVND (reference sequence). Trimming shortened V by 11 bases and J by 2 bases, and 14 bases separated the two germline ends. The CDR3 sequence is 13 residues long. This chain's CDR3 is CALRDPVTDTQYF. CDR3 bases: TGTGCCCTACGGGACCCAGTCACAGATACGCAGTATTTT.

Regarding this clonotype: A clone one base away is much larger, so this may be a read error. CDR3 nucleotide sequence: TGTGCCAGCAGTTCCCCGGGGACTAGCGGGGGGCAAGAGACCCGGTACTTC. This sequence encodes CASSSPGTSGGQETRYF. V usage is TRBV27 and J usage is TRBJ2-5; 15 bases line up with TRBD2. The germline CDR1 and CDR2 sequences are MNHEY and SMNVEV (reference sequence). The CDR3 totals 17 residues.

The rearrangement joins TRBV4-1 to TRBJ2-7, with 12 bases identical to TRBD2. Germline values: CDR1 MGHRA, CDR2 YSYEKL. J lost 3 bases, V lost 2 bases, and 2 bases had no gene match. CDR3 length: 15 residues. CDR3 coding DNA: TGCGCCAGCAGCCAAAGGGGACTAGCGGGCTACGAGCAGTACGTC. Protein sequence: CASSQRGLAGYEQYV.

This clonotype has only a few counts. The chain recombines TRBV24-1 with TRBJ2-7; 10 bases agree with TRBD1. The CDR3 has 16 amino acids. Losses at the gene ends were 5 bases for V and 5 bases for J; bases not matched to a gene: 11. The germline V gene has CDR1 KGHDR and CDR2 SFDVKD. In DNA, the CDR3 is TGTGCCACCAGTGGTTGGGGGGACAGGGGCTACCACGAGCAGTACGTC. It yields the protein CATSGWGDRGYHEQYV.

The CDR3 sequence is CASSPFAGGTYNEQFF. Written as DNA, the CDR3 is TGTGCCAGCAGCCCGTTCGCGGGGGGAACGTACAATGAGCAGTTCTTC. The V gene is TRBV3-1, the J gene TRBJ2-1, with 8 bases aligning to TRBD2. The CDR3 length is 16 residues. With 4 bases clipped from V and 4 bases from J, the junction kept 9 bases outside the gene matches. Germline V gene data show CDR1 as LGHDT and CDR2 as YNNKEL (reference sequence).

This clonotype was counted many times. The chain is built from TRBV6-1 and TRBJ1-2; D possibly corresponds to TRBD1 (5 bases). Germline CDR1 reads MNHNS; CDR2 reads SASEGT. The CDR3 has 13 residues. Deletions cut 5 bases from V and 5 bases from J, with 12 bases between. The CDR3 sequence is CASSWDGPYGYTF. The CDR3 DNA reads TGTGCCAGCAGTTGGGACGGCCCTTATGGCTACACCTTC.

This clonotype was detected ten times or more. The rearrangement joins TRBV28 to TRBJ2-1; no clear D gene. Germline V gene lookup returns CDR1 MDHEN and CDR2 SYDVKM. This CDR3 is 13 amino acids long. The V end was cut by 5 bases, the J end by 12 bases, with 17 bases between. For the CDR3, the DNA is TGTGCCAGCAGTGCCCCCCTAGTGGATCGGCAGTTCTTC. This sequence encodes CASSAPLVDRQFF.

This clonotype was picked up a small number of times. The J gene is TRBJ2-3, the V gene TRBV18; 9 positions agree with TRBD2. Germline-derived CDR1 and CDR2 are KGHSH and LQKENI. The CDR3 extends over 15 amino acids. Losses at the gene ends were 3 bases for V and 2 bases for J; bases not matched to a gene: 3. DNA for the CDR3: TGTGCCAGCTCACCTACTAGCGGGCTCACAGATACGCAGTATTTT. As protein: CASSPTSGLTDTQYF.

This clonotype has only a few counts. The gene calls are TRBV7-3 and TRBJ2-2; 10 bases agree with TRBD2. Germline V lookup: CDR1 SGHTA, CDR2 FQGTGA. Trimming at V came to 4 bases and at J to 2 bases, leaving 10 bases not matched to a gene. CDR3 length: 18 amino acids. The CDR3 loop reads CASSYRASGGLNTGELFF. In DNA, the CDR3 is TGTGCCAGCAGCTACCGGGCTAGCGGGGGACTTAACACCGGGGAGCTGTTTTTT.

Worth noting for this clonotype: Possible read error: a much larger clone is one base away. The CDR3 loop reads CASTRTDGTDKQYF. CDR3 bases: TGTGCCAGCACACGGACAGACGGCACAGATAAGCAGTATTTT. This chain joins TRBV6-1 and TRBJ2-3, with D possibly matching TRBD1 (6 bases). The CDR3 extends over 14 amino acids. Germline CDR1 reads MNHNS; CDR2 reads SASEGT.

To note about this clonotype: Compared with germline, one end of the junction differs, possibly owing to a read error. This chain joins TRBV7-7 and TRBJ2-2, with D unresolved. Germline-derived CDR1 and CDR2 are SSHAT and FNYEAQ (reference sequence). CDR3 length: 15 residues. The CDR3 sequence is CASSPLELNTGELFF. The CDR3 DNA reads as TGTGCTAGCAGCCCCCTAGAGTTGAACACCGGGGAGCTGTTTTTT.

In DNA, the CDR3 is TGCGCCAGCAGCTTGGTGTCTAGCGCCACCGGGGAGCTGTTTTTT. This gives the protein CASSLVSSATGELFF. V gene TRBV5-1 combines with J gene TRBJ2-2, with D perhaps TRBD2 (6 bases). The CDR3 consists of 15 residues. Germline lookup yields CDR1 SGHRS and CDR2 YFSETQ. V lost 0 bases to trimming and J lost 4 bases, with 10 bases between them.

The chain has TRBV28 and TRBJ2-4; the D is unclear. V shed 3 bases and J shed 6 bases, with 9 bases lying between them. Germline lookup yields CDR1 MDHEN and CDR2 SYDVKM. The CDR3 is 13 amino acids. The CDR3 bases are TGTGCCAGCAGTTTGATCAGCTTAAACATTCAGTACTTC. This sequence encodes CASSLISLNIQYF. Supplemented by reference TRBV28 and TRBJ2-4, the full variable domain reads DVKVTQSSRYLVKRTGEKVFLECVQDMDHENMFWYRQDPGLGLRLIYFSYDVKMKEKGDIPEGYSVSREKKERFSLILESASTNQTSMYLCASSLISLNIQYFGAGTRLSVL.

This clonotype turned up a few times. The DNA for the CDR3 is TGTGCCAGCAGTTTAATGGGGTGGGGAAAGGAAGAGACCCAGTACTTC. Translated, it gives CASSLMGWGKEETQYF. The V and J genes are TRBV12-3 or TRBV12-4 and TRBJ2-5, with D unclear. The V end was cut by 2 bases, the J end by 3 bases, with 16 bases between. The CDR3 has 16 residues.

In its sample, this clonotype was seen many times. This chain uses TRBV6-6 with TRBJ1-1; D is possibly TRBD1 (5 bases). V was trimmed by 2 bases and J by 4 bases, leaving 17 bases between them. From germline, CDR1 is MNHNY and CDR2 SVGAGI (reference sequence). This CDR3 spans 16 amino acids. The CDR3: CASSYAVWGGSTEAFF. CDR3 coding DNA: TGTGCCAGCAGTTACGCCGTTTGGGGGGGGAGCACTGAAGCTTTCTTT.

This clonotype has just a few counts. The genes are TRBV7-8 and TRBJ1-5; D possibly corresponds to TRBD1 (6 bases). Germline-derived CDR1 and CDR2 are SGHVS and FQNEAQ. This CDR3 spans 16 amino acids. V dropped 4 bases and J dropped 7 bases, with 20 bases sitting between them. The CDR3 region is CASSYREGVTRQPQHF. CDR3 DNA: TGTGCCAGCAGCTACAGGGAGGGGGTAACCAGGCAGCCCCAGCATTTT.

In its sample, this clonotype was seen a few times. V and J are TRBV20-1 and TRBJ2-2; TRBD2 matches 10 bases. Trimming removed 5 bases from V and 0 bases from J; junction bases left unmatched: 12. Germline CDR1 reads DFQATT; CDR2 reads SNEGSKA (reference sequence). The CDR3 has 18 amino acids. The CDR3 DNA sequence: TGCAGTGCTCCGCGGCTAGCGGGGGAAGTTACGAACACCGGGGAGCTGTTTTTT. This gives the protein CSAPRLAGEVTNTGELFF.